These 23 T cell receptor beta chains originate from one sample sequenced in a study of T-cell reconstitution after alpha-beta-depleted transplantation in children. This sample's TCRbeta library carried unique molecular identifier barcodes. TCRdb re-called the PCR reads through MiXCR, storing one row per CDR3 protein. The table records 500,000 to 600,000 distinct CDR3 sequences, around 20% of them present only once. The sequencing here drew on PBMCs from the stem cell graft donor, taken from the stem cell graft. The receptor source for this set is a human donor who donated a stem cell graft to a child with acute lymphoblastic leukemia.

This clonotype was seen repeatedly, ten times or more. The chain's CDR3 is CASSLASTYEQYF. The DNA of the CDR3 is TGTGCCAGCAGCTTGGCTAGCACCTACGAGCAGTACTTC. The chain couples TRBV7-6 to TRBJ2-7; possible D gene TRBD2, 5 bases. Trimming shortened V by 3 bases and J by 2 bases, and 8 bases separated the two germline ends. CDR1 and CDR2 (germline): SGHVS, FNYEAQ. The CDR3 is 13 residues long.

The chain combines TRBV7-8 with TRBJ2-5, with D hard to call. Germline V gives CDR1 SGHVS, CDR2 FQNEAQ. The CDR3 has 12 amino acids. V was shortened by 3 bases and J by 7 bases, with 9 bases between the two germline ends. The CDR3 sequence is CASSLERVTQYF. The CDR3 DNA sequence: TGTGCCAGCAGCTTGGAACGGGTGACCCAGTACTTC.

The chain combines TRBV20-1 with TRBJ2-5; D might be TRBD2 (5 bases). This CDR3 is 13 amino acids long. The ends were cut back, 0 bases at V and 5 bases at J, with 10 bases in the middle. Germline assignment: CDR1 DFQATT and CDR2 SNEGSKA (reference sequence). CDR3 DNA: TGCAGTGCTAGAGAGAGGGCGTGGGAGACCCAGTACTTC. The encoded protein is CSARERAWETQYF.

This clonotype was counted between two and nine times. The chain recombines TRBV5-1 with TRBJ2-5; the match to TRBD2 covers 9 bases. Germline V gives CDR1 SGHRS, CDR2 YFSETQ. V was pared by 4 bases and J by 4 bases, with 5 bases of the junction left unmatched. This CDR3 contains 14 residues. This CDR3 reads CASSPGTSIETQYF. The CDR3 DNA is TGCGCCAGCAGCCCAGGGACTAGCATAGAGACCCAGTACTTC. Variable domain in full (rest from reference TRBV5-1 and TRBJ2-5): KAGVTQTPRYLIKTRGQQVTLSCSPISGHRSVSWYQQTPGQGLQFLFEYFSETQRNKGNFPGRFSGRQFSNSRSEMNVSTLELGDSALYLCASSPGTSIETQYFGPGTRLLVL.

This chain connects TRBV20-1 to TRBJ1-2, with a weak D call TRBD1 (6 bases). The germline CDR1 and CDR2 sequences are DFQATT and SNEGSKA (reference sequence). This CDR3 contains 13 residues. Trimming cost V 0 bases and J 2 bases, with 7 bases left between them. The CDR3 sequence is CSARDTGNYGYTF. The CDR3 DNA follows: TGCAGTGCTAGAGATACAGGGAACTATGGCTACACCTTC.

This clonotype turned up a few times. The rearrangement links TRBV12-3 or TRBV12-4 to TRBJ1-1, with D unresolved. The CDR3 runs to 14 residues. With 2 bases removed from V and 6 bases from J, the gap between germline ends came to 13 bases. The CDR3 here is CASSLFRVGAEAFF. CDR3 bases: TGTGCCAGCAGTTTATTTCGGGTCGGGGCTGAAGCTTTCTTT.

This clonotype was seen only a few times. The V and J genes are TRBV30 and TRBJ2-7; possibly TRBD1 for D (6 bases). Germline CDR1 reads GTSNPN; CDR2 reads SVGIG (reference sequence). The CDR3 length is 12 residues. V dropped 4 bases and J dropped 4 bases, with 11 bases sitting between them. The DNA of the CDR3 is TGTGCCTGGACTGGGGGCACTTACGAGCAGTACTTC. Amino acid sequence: CAWTGGTYEQYF. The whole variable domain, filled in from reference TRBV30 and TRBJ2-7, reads SQTIHQWPATLVQPVGSPLSLECTVEGTSNPNLYWYRQAAGRGLQLLFYSVGIGQISSEVPQNLSASRPQDRQFILSSKKLLLSDSGFYLCAWTGGTYEQYFGPGTRLTVT.

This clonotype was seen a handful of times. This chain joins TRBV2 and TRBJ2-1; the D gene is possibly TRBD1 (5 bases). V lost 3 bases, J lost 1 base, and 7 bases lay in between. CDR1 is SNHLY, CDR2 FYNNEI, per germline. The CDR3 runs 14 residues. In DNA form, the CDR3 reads TGTGCCAGCAGTGAGGACAAATCCTACAATGAGCAGTTCTTC. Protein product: CASSEDKSYNEQFF.

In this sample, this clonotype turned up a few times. CDR3 loop: CASSQATVNRYEQYF. CDR3 nucleotides: TGTGCCAGCAGCCAAGCCACTGTTAATAGGTACGAGCAGTACTTC. The chain links TRBV4-2 to TRBJ2-7, with D unclear. The CDR3 contains 15 residues. Trimming took 1 base from V and 4 from J, leaving 14 bases between them. Germline values: CDR1 LGHNA, CDR2 YNFKEQ.

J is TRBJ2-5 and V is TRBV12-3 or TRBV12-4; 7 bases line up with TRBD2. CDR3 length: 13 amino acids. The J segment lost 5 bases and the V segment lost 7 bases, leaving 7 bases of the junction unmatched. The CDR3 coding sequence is TGTGCCAGCAAAGGACTAGGGGAGGAGACCCAGTACTTC. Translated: CASKGLGEETQYF.

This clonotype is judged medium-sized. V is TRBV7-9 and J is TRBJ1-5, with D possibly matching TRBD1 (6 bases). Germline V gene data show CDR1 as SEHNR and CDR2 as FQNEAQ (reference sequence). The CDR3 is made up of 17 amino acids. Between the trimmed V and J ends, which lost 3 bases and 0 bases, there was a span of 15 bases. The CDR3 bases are TGTGCCAGCAGCTTGTCGGTCCTGGGACATAGCAATCAGCCCCAGCATTTT. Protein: CASSLSVLGHSNQPQHF.

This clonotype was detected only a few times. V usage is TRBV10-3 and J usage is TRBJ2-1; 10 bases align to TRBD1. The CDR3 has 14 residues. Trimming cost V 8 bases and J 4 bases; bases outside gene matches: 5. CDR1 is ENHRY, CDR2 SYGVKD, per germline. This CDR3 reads CAIWPGQGYNEQFF. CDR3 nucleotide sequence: TGTGCCATCTGGCCGGGACAGGGGTACAATGAGCAGTTCTTC.

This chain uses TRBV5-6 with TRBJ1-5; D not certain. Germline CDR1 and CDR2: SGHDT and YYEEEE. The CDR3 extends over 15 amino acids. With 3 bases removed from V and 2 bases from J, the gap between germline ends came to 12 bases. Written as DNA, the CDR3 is TGTGCCAGCAGCTCCCGGTACGGTGGCAATCAGCCCCAGCATTTT. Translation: CASSSRYGGNQPQHF.

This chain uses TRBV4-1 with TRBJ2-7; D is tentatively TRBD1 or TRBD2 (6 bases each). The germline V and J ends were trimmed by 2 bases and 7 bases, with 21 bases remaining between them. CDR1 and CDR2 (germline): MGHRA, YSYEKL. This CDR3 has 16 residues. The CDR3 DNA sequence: TGCGCCAGCAGCCAACCCCAACCGGGGGCCTTGGGGGAGCAGTACTTC. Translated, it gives CASSQPQPGALGEQYF.

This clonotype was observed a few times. CDR3 in DNA: TGCAGCGTTGAAGCAGCGAACACCGGGGAGCTGTTTTTT. It specifies CSVEAANTGELFF. The genes are TRBV29-1 and TRBJ2-2; D is undetermined. Per germline, CDR1 SQVTM and CDR2 ANQGSEA. The CDR3 runs to 13 residues. V lost 1 base to trimming and J lost 0 bases, with 3 bases between them.

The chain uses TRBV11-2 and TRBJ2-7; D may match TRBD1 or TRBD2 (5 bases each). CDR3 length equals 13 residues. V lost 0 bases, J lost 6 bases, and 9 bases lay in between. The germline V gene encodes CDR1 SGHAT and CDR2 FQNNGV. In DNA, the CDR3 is TGTGCCAGCAGCTTAGAAGCAGGGAGCGAGCAGTACTTC. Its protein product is CASSLEAGSEQYF. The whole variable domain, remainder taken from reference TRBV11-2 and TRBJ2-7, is EAGVAQSPRYKIIEKRQSVAFWCNPISGHATLYWYQQILGQGPKLLIQFQNNGVVDDSQLPKDRFSAERLKGVDSTLKIQPAKLEDSAVYLCASSLEAGSEQYFGPGTRLTVT.

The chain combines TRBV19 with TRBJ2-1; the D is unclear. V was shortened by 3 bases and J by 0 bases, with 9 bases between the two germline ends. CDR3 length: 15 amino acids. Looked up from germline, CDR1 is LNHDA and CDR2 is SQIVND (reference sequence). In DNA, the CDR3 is TGTGCCAGTAGTATGCTCCCAAGCTCCTACAATGAGCAGTTCTTC. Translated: CASSMLPSSYNEQFF.

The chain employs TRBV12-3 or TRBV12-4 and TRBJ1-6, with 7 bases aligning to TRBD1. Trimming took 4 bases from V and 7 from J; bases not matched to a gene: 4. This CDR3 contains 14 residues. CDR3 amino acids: CASSWGQPNSPLHF. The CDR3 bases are TGTGCCAGCAGTTGGGGACAGCCAAATTCACCCCTCCACTTT.

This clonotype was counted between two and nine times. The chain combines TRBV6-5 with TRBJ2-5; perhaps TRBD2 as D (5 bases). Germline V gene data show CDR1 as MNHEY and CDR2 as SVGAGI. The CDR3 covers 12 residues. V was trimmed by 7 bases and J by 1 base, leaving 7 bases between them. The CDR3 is CASNRGQETQYF. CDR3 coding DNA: TGTGCCAGCAACCGGGGCCAAGAGACCCAGTACTTC.

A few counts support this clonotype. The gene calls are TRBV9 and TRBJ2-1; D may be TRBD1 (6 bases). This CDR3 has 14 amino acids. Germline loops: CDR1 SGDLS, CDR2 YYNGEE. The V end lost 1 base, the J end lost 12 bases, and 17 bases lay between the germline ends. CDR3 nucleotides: TGTGCCAGCAGCGTAACAGGGACCCTAACAGGGCAGTTCTTC. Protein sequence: CASSVTGTLTGQFF.

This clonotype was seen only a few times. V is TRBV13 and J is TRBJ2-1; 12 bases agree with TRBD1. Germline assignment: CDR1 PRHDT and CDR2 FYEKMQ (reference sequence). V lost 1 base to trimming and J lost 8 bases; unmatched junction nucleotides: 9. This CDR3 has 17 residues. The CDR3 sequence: CASSLVFWDRGPYEQFF. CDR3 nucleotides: TGTGCCAGCAGCTTAGTATTTTGGGACAGGGGGCCGTATGAGCAGTTCTTC.

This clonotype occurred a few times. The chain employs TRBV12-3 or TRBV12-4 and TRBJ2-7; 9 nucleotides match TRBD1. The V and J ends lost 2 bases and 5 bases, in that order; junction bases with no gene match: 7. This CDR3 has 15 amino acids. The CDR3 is CASSLNWDRANEQYF. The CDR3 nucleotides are TGTGCCAGCAGTTTAAACTGGGACAGGGCCAACGAGCAGTACTTC.

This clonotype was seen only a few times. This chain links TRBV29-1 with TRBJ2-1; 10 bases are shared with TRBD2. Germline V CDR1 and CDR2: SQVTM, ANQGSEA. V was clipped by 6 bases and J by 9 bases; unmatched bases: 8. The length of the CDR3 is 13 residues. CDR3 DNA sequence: TGCAGCGTGGTGGCTAGCGGGAGTACTGAGCAGTTCTTC. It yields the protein CSVVASGSTEQFF.